What follows is one TCR beta chain and its context. What it binds is not known. A read error may explain this, as a much larger clone is one base away. CD4+CD45RO+CD25- cells were isolated as memory CD4+ T cells. Constant-region reverse primers amplified full-length variable regions, followed by semi-nested Nested Universal Primer A PCR. TCRdb used MiXCR to reprocess the 5' RACE reads, holding one entry per CDR3 protein. The sample holds tens of thousands of distinct CDR3 sequences, 25% to 30% seen once. Germline CDR1 and CDR2: KGHDR and SFDVKD. This CDR3 contains 13 residues. Study findings and constraints: The larger cohort examined one V-J beta rearrangement, not whole repertoires.

Sequenced material: tumor-infiltrating memory CD4+ T cells sorted from the breast tumor. Subset denoted: memory CD4+ T cells, CD4+CD45RO+CD25-. The receptor's source is a female donor with breast cancer. The chain combines TRBV24-1 with TRBJ2-1; D is uncertain. For the CDR3, the DNA is TGTGCCACCAGTGGTTTGAATAGGCGTGAGCAGTTCTTC. Its protein product is CATSGLNRREQFF.